This is a list of T cell receptor beta chains from one sample in a study of glioma-infiltrating T cells after dendritic cell vaccination. TCRdb's copy holds only in-frame clones and misses some; the assay was immunoSEQ multiplex PCR. Among more than 70,000 clones listed, around 87% were seen once. Specimen: blood, collected after dendritic cell vaccination. The receptors were sampled from a human donor with glioblastoma. The CDR3 runs from the conserved cysteine through the conserved F or W. D genes are given only for firm matches. Part of the rows lack a size; the others show once, few, many or a class for expanded clones.

V gene	D gene	J gene	clone size	CDR3 DNA	CDR3 protein
TRBV6-1	.	TRBJ1-5	few	TGTGCCAGCAGTGAGTATGGCGGTGAGCGTCCCCAGCATTTT	CASSEYGGERPQHF
TRBV6-5	.	TRBJ2-3	.	TGTGCCAGCAGTCGTCGAGGAGATACGCAGTATTTT	CASSRRGDTQYF
TRBV5-1	TRBD2	TRBJ2-3	.	TGCGCCAGCAGCGCCTCTGAGCTAGCGGGCACAGATACGCAGTATTTT	CASSASELAGTDTQYF
TRBV19	.	TRBJ2-1	.	TGTGCCAGTAGTATAGATCCCGACGGGGGGCAGTTCTTC	CASSIDPDGGQFF
TRBV5-1	TRBD2	TRBJ2-5	.	TGCGCCAGCAGCTTGGGGGGACTAGCTGTTCAAGAGACCCAGTACTTC	CASSLGGLAVQETQYF
TRBV4-1	TRBD2	TRBJ2-7	.	TGCGCCAGCAGCCAAGAATCCCGAGGCGGGGGGGCTTACGAGCAGTACTTC	CASSQESRGGGAYEQYF
TRBV5-1	TRBD1	TRBJ1-1	.	TGCGCCAGCAGCTTGAAGGGACAGGGAGGCACTGAAGCTTTCTTT	CASSLKGQGGTEAFF
TRBV27	TRBD2	TRBJ2-5	once	TGTGCCAGCAGTTTAACGGGGCGGGGGGAGACCCAGTACTTC	CASSLTGRGETQYF
TRBV10-3	TRBD1	TRBJ1-1	.	TGTGCCATCAGAGACAGGGGGCGGACTGAAGCTTTCTTT	CAIRDRGRTEAFF
TRBV18	.	TRBJ1-3	.	TGTGCCAGCTCACCTCAGGGGCTCTCTGGAAACACCATATATTTT	CASSPQGLSGNTIYF
TRBV29-1	TRBD1	TRBJ1-2	.	TGCAGCGTTGCCGGGACAGGGGGCCCGTATGGCTACACCTTC	CSVAGTGGPYGYTF
TRBV6-1	.	TRBJ2-5	.	TGTGCCAGCAGTGCGGACTGGTCGTGGGAGACCCAGTACTTC	CASSADWSWETQYF
TRBV15	.	TRBJ1-5	.	TGTGCCACCAGCAGAGGTTCACAGGGTACATTAAGGCAGCCCCAGCATTTT	CATSRGSQGTLRQPQHF
TRBV4-1	TRBD1	TRBJ1-2	few	TGCGCCAGCAGCCCACGACAGGGGGACGTCTATGGCTACACCTTC	CASSPRQGDVYGYTF
TRBV5-8	.	TRBJ1-2	.	TGTGCCAGCAGCTTGGAGCTGCTTCTCCCGGGCTATGGCTACACCTTC	CASSLELLLPGYGYTF
TRBV5-1	.	TRBJ1-1	.	TGCGCCAGCAGCTTGACAGGTAGGACTGAAGCTTTCTTT	CASSLTGRTEAFF
TRBV19	.	TRBJ1-5	.	TGTGCCAGTAATATAGGGAGGGATCAGCCCCAGCATTTT	CASNIGRDQPQHF
TRBV10-3	TRBD2	TRBJ2-7	.	TGTGCCATCAGAGGACTAGCGGGGGGCGATTCCTACGAGCAGTACTTC	CAIRGLAGGDSYEQYF
TRBV6-5	TRBD1	TRBJ2-3	.	TGTGCCGTTCAGGGGGTGGCAGATACGCAGTATTTT	CAVQGVADTQYF
TRBV5-4	.	TRBJ1-1	.	TGTGCCAGCAGCTTACAGGGGAACACTGAAGCTTTCTTT	CASSLQGNTEAFF
TRBV7-7	TRBD1	TRBJ2-5	.	TGTGCTAGCAGCTTCGGACAGGGAGAGGGAAGCCAGTACTTC	CASSFGQGEGSQYF
TRBV5-1	TRBD2	TRBJ2-3	.	TGCGCCAGCAGCACGGGACTAGCGGGGGCCCGCACAGATACGCAGTATTTT	CASSTGLAGARTDTQYF
TRBV2	TRBD1	TRBJ1-2	.	TGTGCCAGCAGTGAGCAGACAGGGGTCGGCTACACCTTC	CASSEQTGVGYTF
TRBV2	.	TRBJ2-1	.	TGTGCCAGCAGTGTGATCAGCTACAATGAGCAGTTCTTC	CASSVISYNEQFF
TRBV27	.	TRBJ2-1	.	TGTGCCAGCAGTATGACAGTGTCGGGTAACTACAATGAGCAGTTCTTC	CASSMTVSGNYNEQFF
TRBV11-3	TRBD1	TRBJ1-2	.	TGTGCCAGCAGCTTAGGTCGAGGGGGCCCTAGCTATGGCTACACCTTC	CASSLGRGGPSYGYTF
TRBV9	TRBD2	TRBJ2-7	.	TGTGCCAGCAGCGGACAATGGACTAGTTCCAGCGAGCAGTACTTC	CASSGQWTSSSEQYF
TRBV5-4	.	TRBJ1-1	.	TGTGCCAGCAGCTTCCAGGGGTTAACGAACACTGAAGCTTTCTTT	CASSFQGLTNTEAFF
TRBV6-1	TRBD1	TRBJ1-5	.	TGTGCCAGCAGCCCCGGGACAGGACGCAATCAGCCCCAGCATTTT	CASSPGTGRNQPQHF
TRBV12-2	.	TRBJ1-1	.	TGTGCAAGTTGGGCCTCGTCAGGGAACACTGAAGCTTTCTTT	CASWASSGNTEAFF
TRBV2	.	TRBJ1-1	.	TGTGCCAGCAGTGAAAACGGGGGGCATGGGACTGAAGCTTTCTTT	CASSENGGHGTEAFF
TRBV10-3	TRBD1	TRBJ2-2	.	TGTGCCATCAGTGAGCAAAGGGGGCAAGGGGAGCTGTTTTTT	CAISEQRGQGELFF
TRBV7-3	.	TRBJ1-2	.	TGTGCCAGCAGCCCAACGGGGGTTTCTAACTATGGCTACACCTTC	CASSPTGVSNYGYTF
TRBV6-1	.	TRBJ2-1	.	TGTGCCAGCACCCTGAAGGACTACGACAATGAGCAGTTCTTC	CASTLKDYDNEQFF
TRBV6-6	.	TRBJ1-5	few	TGTGCCAGCAGCTCTTATAGCAATCAGCCCCAGCATTTT	CASSSYSNQPQHF
TRBV7-2	.	TRBJ2-5	.	TGTGCCAGCAGCTTATCGCGGCTAACAGAGACCCAGTACTTC	CASSLSRLTETQYF
TRBV2	TRBD1	TRBJ1-5	once	TGTGCCAGCCAAGGACAGGGGGCGAGTCAGCCCCAGCATTTT	CASQGQGASQPQHF
TRBV19	.	TRBJ2-3	.	TGTGCCAGTAGTATGGGAGCAGTGGACACAGATACGCAGTATTTT	CASSMGAVDTDTQYF
TRBV7-3	.	TRBJ2-1	.	TGTGCCAGCAGCTTAGGGGCAGGGGTGAATGAGCAGTTCTTC	CASSLGAGVNEQFF
TRBV5-1	.	TRBJ1-2	.	TGCGCCAGCAGCTTGGGGGTAGCGGGCGAGAATGGCTACACCTTC	CASSLGVAGENGYTF
TRBV18	.	TRBJ2-5	.	TGTGCCAGCTCACCCCGGTTGTACCAAGAGACCCAGTACTTC	CASSPRLYQETQYF
TRBV9	.	TRBJ1-2	few	TGTGCCAGCAGCGAGACCCGGACAGGCTACACCTTC	CASSETRTGYTF
TRBV10-2	.	TRBJ2-7	.	TGCGCATTACGGAGGGGCTCCTACGAGCAGTACTTC	CALRRGSYEQYF
TRBV7-2	TRBD2	TRBJ2-7	.	TGTGCCAGCAGCTCTCACCCGGGACTAGCGGATGAGCAGTACTTC	CASSSHPGLADEQYF
TRBV11-2	.	TRBJ1-1	.	TGTGCCAGCAGCTTACAGGGGTTGGCTGAAGCTTTCTTT	CASSLQGLAEAFF
TRBV7-2	.	TRBJ2-3	.	TGTGCCAGCAGCCTCACGGTCCCCACAGATACGCAGTATTTT	CASSLTVPTDTQYF
TRBV25-1	TRBD1	TRBJ1-1	.	TGTGCCAGCAGTGGGACAGGGCCTGGGAACACTGAAGCTTTCTTT	CASSGTGPGNTEAFF